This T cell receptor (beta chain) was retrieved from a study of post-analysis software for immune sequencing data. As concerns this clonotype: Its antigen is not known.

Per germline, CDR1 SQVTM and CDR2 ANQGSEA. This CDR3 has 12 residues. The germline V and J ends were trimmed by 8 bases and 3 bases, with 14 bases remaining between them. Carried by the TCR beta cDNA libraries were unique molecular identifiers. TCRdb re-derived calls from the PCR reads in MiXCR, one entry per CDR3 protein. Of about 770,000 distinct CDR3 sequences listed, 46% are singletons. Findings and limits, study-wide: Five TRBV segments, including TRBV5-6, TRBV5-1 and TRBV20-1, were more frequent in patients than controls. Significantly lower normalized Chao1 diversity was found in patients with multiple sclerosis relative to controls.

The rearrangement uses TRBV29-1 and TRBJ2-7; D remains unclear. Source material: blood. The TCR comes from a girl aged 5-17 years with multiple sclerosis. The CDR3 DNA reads TGCAGCAAAGTATCGGTAAACTACGAGCAGTACTTC. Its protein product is CSKVSVNYEQYF.